This T cell receptor beta chain is from a study of a mutant IDH1 vaccine in newly diagnosed glioma. Across the whole study: Following radiotherapy alone, or alongside temozolomide cycles, vaccination was started after an interval of 4-6 weeks. Previous treatment comprised radiotherapy, temozolomide, or both, mostly both. Study-wide results and limits: Apparently, pseudoprogression bore no relation to changes among the top peripheral T cell clonotypes.

A remark on this clone: Its antigen remains unidentified.

The table came from immunoSEQ multiplex PCR; TCRdb's copy has only in-frame clones and leaves some out. Of fewer than 35,000 clones listed, about 56% are singletons. The time point here: week 5, during vaccination. The content of each vaccine dose was 300 ug of mutant IDH1 20-mer peptide, and topical imiquimod accompanied it. New astrocytomas of WHO grade 3 or 4 that were IDH1-mutant and ATRX-lost were found in the donors. This CDR3 spans 16 amino acids. Trimming stripped 1 base from V and 6 bases from J, with 18 bases between. The germline CDR1 and CDR2 sequences are SGHDN and FVKESK. Material: PBMCs, obtained from a glioma patient whose treatment included an IDH1 peptide vaccine. This clonotype originated in a woman aged 18 to 35 with glioma. The chain couples TRBV14 to TRBJ1-1, with a possible D match to TRBD1 (6 bases). CDR3: CASSQGGWGLRAEAFF. The CDR3 DNA reads as TGTGCCAGCAGCCAAGGGGGGTGGGGGCTGAGGGCTGAAGCTTTCTTT.